This T cell receptor beta chain emerged from a study of technical replicates of blood from several donors. Libraries were prepared by immunoSEQ multiplex PCR; TCRdb keeps only in-frame clonotypes and omits some of them. Here the sample spans tens of thousands of clones, almost 96% being singletons. The specimen was T cells isolated from PBMCs. The TCR sequence derives from a human donor in good health.

The CDR3 protein is CASSQGLYEQYF. The CDR3 DNA is TGTGCCAGCAGCCAGGGACTATACGAGCAGTACTTC. The chain carries TRBV6-5 and TRBJ2-7; 7 bases map to TRBD2. Looked up from germline, CDR1 is MNHEY and CDR2 is SVGAGI. J lost 4 bases, V lost 6 bases, and 3 bases had no gene match. The CDR3 length is 12 residues.